This is a list of T cell receptor beta chains from one sample in a study of shared clonotypes between healthy human individuals. Profiling relied on immunoSEQ multiplex PCR, and the TCRdb table lists in-frame clones only, not all of them. The sample holds over a million clones, approximately 80% seen once. The material sequenced was memory CD4+ T cells from PBMCs. The receptors originated from a man aged 18-30 years in good health. Some clones in this sample may be carry-over from other donors' samples. Both conserved end residues are part of each CDR3. The D gene is left open where the match is weak. Some rows have no size entry. The others give once, few or many, or a class for an expanded clone.

TRBJ2-1,.,.,TRBV5-6,TGTGCCAGCAGCCAAACACAGAGGAATGAGCAGTTCTTC,CASSQTQRNEQFF
TRBJ1-2,.,.,TRBV9,TGTGCCAGCAGCGTAGATGACAGTCGGAACTATGGCTACACCTTC,CASSVDDSRNYGYTF
TRBJ1-5,TRBD1,.,TRBV28,TGTGCCAGCACGACAGGGGTGCAGCCCCAGCATTTT,CASTTGVQPQHF
TRBJ2-3,.,.,TRBV5-6,TGTGCCAGCAGCTTGGATGCAGATACGCAGTATTTT,CASSLDADTQYF
TRBJ1-5,.,.,TRBV4-3,TGCGCCGGCAGCCTTAGCACTTACGATCAGCCCCAGCATTTT,CAGSLSTYDQPQHF
TRBJ1-5,.,.,TRBV7-9,TGTGCCAGCAGTTTGGGGATGAGCAATCAGCCCCAGCATTTT,CASSLGMSNQPQHF
TRBJ2-1,TRBD2,.,TRBV5-1,TGCGCCAGCAGCTTCTGGGGGACTGGCGGGAGGAGCCGATTATACAATGAGCAGTTCTTC,CASSFWGTGGRSRLYNEQFF
TRBJ2-1,TRBD2,.,TRBV18,TGTGCCAGCTCCCCCGGACTAGCCGGGTCCTACAATGAGCAGTTCTTC,CASSPGLAGSYNEQFF
TRBJ2-7,.,.,TRBV7-6,TGTGCCAGCAGCTTAGAAGGGGGGCGGGTTTACGAGCAGTACTTC,CASSLEGGRVYEQYF
TRBJ1-2,.,once,TRBV6-5,TGTGCCAGCAGTCCTTTCGGGACACATGGCTACACCTTC,CASSPFGTHGYTF
TRBJ2-7,.,.,TRBV6-4,TGTGCCAGCAGCGGTGTGAGCTACGAGCAGTACTTC,CASSGVSYEQYF
TRBJ2-6,.,.,TRBV19,TGTGCCAGTAGTTATGGTGGAGCTGGGGCCAACGTCCTGACTTTC,CASSYGGAGANVLTF
TRBJ1-1,.,once,TRBV28,TGTGCCAGCAGCTCCAGGACGGGGGGAGCTTTCTTT,CASSSRTGGAFF
TRBJ2-5,TRBD1,.,TRBV28,TGTGCCAGCAGTACAGGGGGGGAGACCCAGTACTTC,CASSTGGETQYF
TRBJ1-5,TRBD1,.,TRBV5-1,TGCGCCGGCAGCGAGGGACAGAGCAATCAGCCCCAGCATTTT,CAGSEGQSNQPQHF
TRBJ2-2,TRBD2,.,TRBV18,TGTGCCAGCTCACCCGGGACTAGCGGCGGGGAGCTGTTTTTT,CASSPGTSGGELFF
TRBJ2-5,TRBD2,.,TRBV9,TGTGCCAGCAGCGTAGGGGCTAGCGGGAGATGGGAGACCCAGTACTTC,CASSVGASGRWETQYF
TRBJ2-6,.,.,TRBV9,TGTGCCAGCAGCGTAGCTTGGTCGGGCTCTGGGGCCAACGTCCTGACTTTC,CASSVAWSGSGANVLTF
TRBJ2-7,TRBD2,.,TRBV9,TGTGCCAGCAGCCGGGAGGGGGGGATAGGCGAGCAGTACTTC,CASSREGGIGEQYF
TRBJ2-1,.,.,TRBV5-1,TGCGCCAGCAGCTTGGGAACCAATGAGCAGTTCTTC,CASSLGTNEQFF
TRBJ2-7,TRBD2,once,TRBV7-3,TGTGCCAGCAGCTTAAATGGACCGGGACTAGACTACGAGCAGTACTTC,CASSLNGPGLDYEQYF
TRBJ2-5,TRBD2,once,TRBV10-2,TGCGCCAGCACGGGACTAGCGATGGAGACCCAGTACTTC,CASTGLAMETQYF
TRBJ2-3,.,.,TRBV23-1,TGCGCCAGCCCACACGGGTGGGGAGCAGATACGCAGTATTTT,CASPHGWGADTQYF
TRBJ2-7,TRBD2,.,TRBV30,TGTGCCTGGAGCCCGCGGGAGGCCGAGCAGTACTTC,CAWSPREAEQYF
TRBJ1-2,TRBD1,few,TRBV29-1,TGCAGCGTTGTACGGACAGGGGAGGGCTACACCTTC,CSVVRTGEGYTF
TRBJ2-3,.,.,TRBV5-1,TGCGCCAGCAGCCCGGGGGACCCGGCAGATACGCAGTATTTT,CASSPGDPADTQYF
TRBJ2-7,.,.,TRBV28,TGTGCCAGCAGCCCGGACGGATACGAGCAGTACTTC,CASSPDGYEQYF
TRBJ2-1,.,.,TRBV7-3,TGTGCCAGCAGCTTATGGGGACCCTCGTACAATGAGCAGTTCTTC,CASSLWGPSYNEQFF
TRBJ1-3,.,.,TRBV30,TGTGCCTGGAGTTACGGGTCCTCTGGAAACACCATATATTTT,CAWSYGSSGNTIYF
TRBJ2-2,.,.,TRBV6-6,TGTGCCACCAAGCGAGGGGACACCGGGGAGCTGTTTTTT,CATKRGDTGELFF
TRBJ2-3,.,.,TRBV27,TGTGCCAGCAGCTCTAAAGGAGATACGCAGTATTTT,CASSSKGDTQYF
TRBJ2-1,TRBD2,.,TRBV7-9,TGTGCCAGCAGCCAACCGGGACTAGCTAGCAATGAGCAGTTCTTC,CASSQPGLASNEQFF
TRBJ2-2,TRBD2,.,TRBV7-9,TGTGCCAGCAGCACTCCTAGCGGGAGATGGTCCGGGGAGCTGTTTTTT,CASSTPSGRWSGELFF
TRBJ2-2,.,.,TRBV5-8,TGTGCCAGCAGCTTGTCAGTCCCCGGGGAGCTGTTTTTT,CASSLSVPGELFF
TRBJ2-7,TRBD2,.,TRBV15,TGTGCCACCAGCCCCCGGACTAGCCGCTACTCCTACGAGCAGTACTTC,CATSPRTSRYSYEQYF
TRBJ2-5,.,.,TRBV5-4,TGTGCCAGCAGCTTGGGACAGGTTAAGGGAGAGACCCAGTACTTC,CASSLGQVKGETQYF
TRBJ2-3,TRBD2,once,TRBV13,TGTGCCAGCGGCAAAAACGGGAGGTCTAGCACAGATACGCAGTATTTT,CASGKNGRSSTDTQYF
TRBJ2-5,.,.,TRBV7-3,TGTGCCAGCAGCTCGGCCCGTGGGGAGACCCAGTACTTC,CASSSARGETQYF
TRBJ2-7,TRBD2,.,TRBV11-2,TGTGCCAGCAGCTACCTTCTAGCGGGAGACGACGAGCAGTACTTC,CASSYLLAGDDEQYF
TRBJ1-4,TRBD1,.,TRBV5-1,TGCGCCAGCAGCCCTGGGACAGGGGACCTTGAAAAACTGTTTTTT,CASSPGTGDLEKLFF
TRBJ1-1,TRBD1,.,TRBV2,TGTGCCAGCACCCGGACAGGGGGGAACACTGAAGCTTTCTTT,CASTRTGGNTEAFF
TRBJ1-3,.,.,TRBV9,TGTGCCAGCAATAAAGCCCCTGGAAACACCATATATTTT,CASNKAPGNTIYF
TRBJ2-7,.,.,TRBV21-1,TGTGCCAGCAGCGAAGAAATCCCAGACAGGGGGTATGACGAGCAGTACTTC,CASSEEIPDRGYDEQYF
TRBJ2-1,.,once,TRBV7-6,TGTGCCAGCAGCTCGAACGGGGATGAGCAGTTCTTC,CASSSNGDEQFF
TRBJ2-7,TRBD2,.,TRBV28,TGTGCCAGCAGTTCCCCCAGGGAGGGCTACGAGCAGTACTTC,CASSSPREGYEQYF
TRBJ1-4,TRBD1,.,TRBV6-1,TGTGCCAGCAGTGAACGGTGGAACAGGGGGCCAACTAATGAAAAACTGTTTTTT,CASSERWNRGPTNEKLFF
TRBJ1-2,TRBD1,.,TRBV10-3,TGTGCCAGCCAACAGGGGGGCTATGGCTACACCTTC,CASQQGGYGYTF
TRBJ1-5,.,.,TRBV19,TGTGCCAGTCGTACGTGGGAGAGCAATCAGCCCCAGCATTTT,CASRTWESNQPQHF